The 24 T cell receptor beta chains listed next were all sequenced from one sample in a study of identifying expanded T cells in peripheral blood. The method was immunoSEQ multiplex PCR; TCRdb's version includes in-frame clones alone and lacks a portion of them. The sample comprises roughly 100,000 clones, about 91% of which are singletons, and 13% to 15% rests with the top ten. Sequencing was done on a sample of blood. The receptors derive from a person aged 18 to 75 in good health.

This rearrangement joins TRBV11-2 to TRBJ1-5; D gene ambiguous. Germline V gene data show CDR1 as SGHAT and CDR2 as FQNNGV. The CDR3 has 12 amino acids. V was cut by 1 base and J by 7 bases, with 5 bases left in between. In DNA, the CDR3 is TGTGCCAGCAGCTTAGCCGGGCAGCCCCAGCATTTT. Encoded protein: CASSLAGQPQHF.

V usage is TRBV6-5 and J usage is TRBJ1-2; D perhaps matches TRBD1 (5 bases). Per the germline V gene, CDR1 is MNHEY and CDR2 is SVGAGI. V lost 4 bases and J lost 8, with 14 bases in between. This CDR3 region has 13 residues. The DNA of the CDR3 is TGTGCCAGCAGTTCGGGGGGAAGAATGGGCTACACCTTC. Protein sequence: CASSSGGRMGYTF.

The sample holds a few counts of this clone. The CDR3 DNA reads as TGTGCCAGTAGTAGCACTGAAGCTTTCTTT. Translating gives CASSSTEAFF. The genes are TRBV19 and TRBJ1-1; D not resolved. Germline assignment: CDR1 LNHDA and CDR2 SQIVND (reference sequence). This CDR3 contains 10 residues. V lost 4 bases and J 4 bases, leaving 1 base between the germline ends.

V gene TRBV27 combines with J gene TRBJ1-1; 7 nucleotides align to TRBD1. Germline V gene lookup returns CDR1 MNHEY and CDR2 SMNVEV (reference sequence). The CDR3 extends over 17 amino acids. The ends lost 5 bases at V and 0 bases at J; junction bases unmatched: 12. Here the CDR3 reads CASSPVPGQRMNTEAFF. The DNA for the CDR3 is TGTGCCAGCAGTCCGGTCCCGGGACAGAGAATGAACACTGAAGCTTTCTTT.

Here the CDR3 reads CASSPGQREAFF. The CDR3 DNA follows: TGTGCCAGCTCCCCGGGACAACGTGAAGCTTTCTTT. This sequence joins TRBV18 and TRBJ1-1, with D perhaps matching TRBD1 (6 bases). This CDR3 region has 12 residues. Looked up from germline, CDR1 is KGHSH and CDR2 is LQKENI. The germline V and J ends were trimmed by 6 bases and 7 bases, with 12 bases remaining between them. The full variable domain, its missing parts supplied by reference TRBV18 and TRBJ1-1, is NAGVMQNPRHLVRRRGQEARLRCSPMKGHSHVYWYRQLPEEGLKFMVYLQKENIIDESGMPKERFSAEFPKEGPSILRIQQVVRGDSAAYFCASSPGQREAFFGQGTRLTVV.

This chain connects TRBV30 to TRBJ2-7; perhaps TRBD1 as D (5 bases). CDR1 and CDR2 (germline): GTSNPN, SVGIG (reference sequence). Deletions cut 1 base from V and 3 bases from J, with 10 bases between. This CDR3 has 13 residues. The CDR3 DNA reads as TGTGCCTGGAGTGCCGGACACCTCTACGAGCAGTACTTC. Translation: CAWSAGHLYEQYF. Combining the CDR3 with reference TRBV30 and TRBJ2-7 gives the whole variable domain SQTIHQWPATLVQPVGSPLSLECTVEGTSNPNLYWYRQAAGRGLQLLFYSVGIGQISSEVPQNLSASRPQDRQFILSSKKLLLSDSGFYLCAWSAGHLYEQYFGPGTRLTVT.

The count of this clone is one. The V and J genes are TRBV28 and TRBJ2-7; no clear D. Trimming removed 6 bases at V and 3 bases at J, with 6 bases between. Germline lookup yields CDR1 MDHEN and CDR2 SYDVKM. The CDR3 contains 11 residues. The CDR3 DNA is TGTGCCAGCAGCAAGCGCTACGAGCAGTACTTC. Translating it yields CASSKRYEQYF.

V gene TRBV5-1 combines with J gene TRBJ2-7; D might be TRBD1 (7 bases). There are 13 residues in the CDR3. Trimming removed 1 base at V and 7 bases at J, with 12 bases between. Germline CDR1 SGHRS, CDR2 YFSETQ. CDR3 sequence (DNA): TGCGCCAGCAGCTTGACAGGGGCGGGGGAGCAGTACTTC. This translates into CASSLTGAGEQYF. Drawing the rest from reference TRBV5-1 and TRBJ2-7, the complete variable domain is KAGVTQTPRYLIKTRGQQVTLSCSPISGHRSVSWYQQTPGQGLQFLFEYFSETQRNKGNFPGRFSGRQFSNSRSEMNVSTLELGDSALYLCASSLTGAGEQYFGPGTRLTVT.

The J gene is TRBJ1-5, the V gene TRBV2; the D is unclear. Germline V lookup: CDR1 SNHLY, CDR2 FYNNEI. This CDR3 comprises 13 residues. V gave up 5 bases and J gave up 6 bases, with 11 bases separating them. CDR3 sequence (DNA): TGTGCCAGCAGTATGGGTCAGAGTCAGCCCCAGCATTTT. Its translation is CASSMGQSQPQHF.

V usage is TRBV4-1 and J usage is TRBJ2-1; TRBD2 aligns across 7 bases. The CDR3 spans 14 residues. Germline CDR1 reads MGHRA; CDR2 reads YSYEKL. The ends lost 4 bases at V and 6 bases at J; junction bases unmatched: 6. The CDR3 DNA sequence: TGCGCCAGCAGCCGAGGACTAGGTACCAATGAGCAGTTCTTC. Translating gives CASSRGLGTNEQFF.

This clone came up once. This chain uses TRBV7-3 with TRBJ2-3; a possible D gene is TRBD1 (5 bases). V dropped 3 bases and J dropped 1 base, with 14 bases sitting between them. Germline V gene data show CDR1 as SGHTA and CDR2 as FQGTGA. This CDR3 comprises 16 residues. CDR3 loop: CASSFRGDRGTDTQYF. For the CDR3, the DNA is TGTGCCAGCAGCTTTCGCGGCGACAGAGGCACAGATACGCAGTATTTT.

The J gene is TRBJ1-1, the V gene TRBV18; 7 bases map to TRBD1. With 3 bases clipped from V and 5 bases from J, the junction kept 12 bases outside the gene matches. The CDR3 loop spans 16 amino acids. Germline V gives CDR1 KGHSH, CDR2 LQKENI. CDR3 region: CASSPPELTGRTEAFF. The CDR3 DNA sequence: TGTGCCAGCTCACCCCCAGAACTGACAGGGAGGACTGAAGCTTTCTTT.

The chain links TRBV19 to TRBJ2-7, with TRBD1 identical over 8 bases. The CDR3 runs to 15 residues. With V trimmed by 3 bases and J by 2 bases, 6 bases remained unmatched. Germline CDR1 LNHDA, CDR2 SQIVND (reference sequence). The CDR3 nucleotides read TGTGCCAGTAGTATCCGGGACAGGCTGACCTACGAGCAGTACTTC. Its protein is CASSIRDRLTYEQYF.

This clone was picked up one time. The chain carries TRBV9 and TRBJ1-1; tentative D call: TRBD1 (6 bases). CDR1 and CDR2 (germline): SGDLS, YYNGEE. Deletions cut 1 base from V and 1 base from J, with 11 bases between. The CDR3 has 15 residues. In DNA form, the CDR3 reads TGTGCCAGCAGCGTAATGGGGGCTGCGAACACTGAAGCTTTCTTT. Its translation is CASSVMGAANTEAFF.

The chain joins TRBV21-1 to TRBJ1-2. TRBV21-1 is recorded as a pseudogene. The length of the CDR3 is 13 residues. This CDR3 is CAHSPLFDGGYTF. CDR3 in DNA: TGTGCCCACTCCCCTCTGTTTGACGGTGGCTACACCTTC.

The rearrangement joins TRBV25-1 to TRBJ2-5, with a weak D call TRBD2 (6 bases). This CDR3 is built from 16 residues. The V and J ends lost 5 bases and 3 bases respectively, with 19 bases between them. Germline assignment: CDR1 MGHDK and CDR2 SYGVNS. CDR3: CASSLSTTGREETQYF. The DNA for the CDR3 is TGTGCCAGCAGTCTGTCCACAACCGGGAGAGAAGAGACCCAGTACTTC.

The rearrangement uses TRBV27 and TRBJ1-2; D remains ambiguous. V lost 5 bases and J 0 bases, leaving 10 bases between the germline ends. Germline CDR1 MNHEY, CDR2 SMNVEV (reference sequence). This CDR3 spans 14 amino acids. In DNA form, the CDR3 reads TGTGCCAGCAGTCCAACCATCGCTAACTATGGCTACACCTTC. Residues: CASSPTIANYGYTF.

This chain uses TRBV15 with TRBJ2-3; perhaps TRBD1 as D (6 bases). Germline V lookup: CDR1 LNHNV, CDR2 YYDKDF (reference sequence). The CDR3 consists of 14 residues. The germline V and J ends were trimmed by 0 bases and 4 bases, with 8 bases remaining between them. The CDR3 reads CATSRDKGADTQYF. The CDR3 coding sequence is TGTGCCACCAGCAGAGATAAGGGGGCAGATACGCAGTATTTT.

The chain recombines TRBV7-2 with TRBJ2-1, with D possibly TRBD1 on 5 matching bases. The CDR3 spans 15 residues. V shed 2 bases and J shed 0 bases, with 8 bases lying between them. CDR1 and CDR2 (germline): SGHTA, FQGNSA. The CDR3 loop reads CASSLNRNSYNEQFF. The CDR3, as DNA: TGTGCCAGCAGCTTAAACAGGAACTCCTACAATGAGCAGTTCTTC.

This clone turned up a few times. The V call is TRBV18, the J call TRBJ1-6; perhaps TRBD1 as D (5 bases). Trimming took 2 bases from V and 6 from J, leaving 11 bases between them. The CDR3 covers 15 residues. The germline V gene has CDR1 KGHSH and CDR2 LQKENI. In nucleotides, the CDR3 is TGTGCCAGCTCACCAAACCGGGACTCTAATTCACCCCTCCACTTT. It is translated as CASSPNRDSNSPLHF.

The chain joins TRBV7-2 to TRBJ2-7; D remains ambiguous. This CDR3 spans 11 amino acids. The germline V gene encodes CDR1 SGHTA and CDR2 FQGNSA. The V end lost 2 bases, the J end lost 7 bases, and 6 bases lay between the germline ends. The CDR3 protein is CASSLISEQYF. The CDR3 bases are TGTGCCAGCAGCTTAATTTCGGAGCAGTACTTC.

The rearrangement links TRBV5-4 to TRBJ1-1; 7 nucleotides align to TRBD1. After removal of 6 bases from V and 8 bases from J, the junction contained 10 bases not matched to a gene. This CDR3 has 13 amino acids. In germline, CDR1 is SGHNT, CDR2 YYREEE (reference sequence). CDR3 nucleotides: TGTGCCAGCACCCTCAGGGGGGCGCAGGAAGCTTTCTTT. Translation gives CASTLRGAQEAFF.

The sample holds a few counts of this clone. This sequence joins TRBV28 and TRBJ1-2; D remains ambiguous. Looked up from germline, CDR1 is MDHEN and CDR2 is SYDVKM. Trimming stripped 3 bases from V and 4 bases from J, with 18 bases between. This CDR3 is built from 16 residues. CDR3 region: CASSFSVSGGLYGYTF. Here the CDR3 DNA reads TGTGCCAGCAGTTTCTCGGTATCGGGCGGCCTCTATGGCTACACCTTC.

The chain recombines TRBV6-1 with TRBJ2-2; D gene unclear. V lost 2 bases and J 1 base, leaving 8 bases between the germline ends. This CDR3 is 15 amino acids long. Per germline, CDR1 MNHNS and CDR2 SASEGT. The CDR3 sequence is CASSERVQNTGELFF. The CDR3 region has the DNA TGTGCCAGCAGTGAACGGGTACAGAACACCGGGGAGCTGTTTTTT.